This TCR beta chain was identified in a study of identical twins. CDR3 length: 17 amino acids. V lost 2 bases, J lost 5 bases, and 11 bases stayed unmatched. Germline CDR1 reads SGHRS; CDR2 reads YFSETQ. A single record per CDR3 protein comes from TCRdb applying MiXCR to the 5' RACE reads. This table holds nearly 900,000 distinct CDR3 sequences, 9% to 15% found once. There are a few counts of this clonotype. This same sample was also part of a study on yellow fever vaccine responses in identical twins.

Sequenced material: PBMCs. This chain links TRBV5-1 with TRBJ2-5; the match to TRBD2 covers 11 bases. The TCR originated in a woman aged 18 to 35 in good health. CDR3 protein: CASSFGLAGGGLETQYF. The CDR3 region has the DNA TGCGCCAGCAGCTTCGGGCTAGCGGGAGGCGGATTGGAGACCCAGTACTTC.